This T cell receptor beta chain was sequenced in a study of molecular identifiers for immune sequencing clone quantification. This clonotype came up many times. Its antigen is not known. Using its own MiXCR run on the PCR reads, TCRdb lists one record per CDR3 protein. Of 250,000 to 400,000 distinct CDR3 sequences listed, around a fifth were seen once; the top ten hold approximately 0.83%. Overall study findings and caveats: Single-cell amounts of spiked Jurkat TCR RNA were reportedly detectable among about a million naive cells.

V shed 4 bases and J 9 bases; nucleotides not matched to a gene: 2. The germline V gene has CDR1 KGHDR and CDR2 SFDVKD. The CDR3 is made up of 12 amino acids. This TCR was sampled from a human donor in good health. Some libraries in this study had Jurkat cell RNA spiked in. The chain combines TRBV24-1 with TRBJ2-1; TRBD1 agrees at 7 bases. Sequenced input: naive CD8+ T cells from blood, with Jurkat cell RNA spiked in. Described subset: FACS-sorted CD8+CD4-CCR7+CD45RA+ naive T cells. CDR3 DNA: TGTGCCACCAGTGAAAGGGGGCGTGAGCAGTTCTTC. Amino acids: CATSERGREQFF.